This T cell receptor beta chain was obtained from a study of human T cells and chemical hapten exposure. Study results and caveats: Among TCRs, those above 1 in 1000 frequency were unaffected by DPC sensitization. Significantly greater numbers of large CDR3 similarity clusters came from expanded TCRs than from controls.

Regarding time point: pre-sensitization, week 0. The sample's treatment: therapeutic diphenylcyclopropenone sensitization with weekly scalp DPC. Each CDR3 protein is one row after TCRdb ran MiXCR on the RACE reads. The sample lists 45,000 to 60,000 distinct CDR3 sequences, about 9.2% seen once, with around 15% in the top ten. Of note for this clonotype: The antigen remains unidentified.

The specimen comprised whole blood, sampled in connection with sensitization to the hapten diphenylcyclopropenone (DPC). This receptor was identified in a middle-aged woman with alopecia areata. Some clones in this sample may be carry-over from other donors' samples.

CDR3 sequence reads: CAISGGRDWEPQHF. CDR3 bases: TGTGCCATCAGTGGGGGACGGGATTGGGAGCCCCAGCATTTT. V is TRBV10-3 and J is TRBJ1-5, with D possibly being TRBD1 (5 bases). The V end was cut by 4 bases, the J end by 8 bases, with 15 bases between. Germline CDR1 and CDR2: ENHRY and SYGVKD. The CDR3 is 14 amino acids.